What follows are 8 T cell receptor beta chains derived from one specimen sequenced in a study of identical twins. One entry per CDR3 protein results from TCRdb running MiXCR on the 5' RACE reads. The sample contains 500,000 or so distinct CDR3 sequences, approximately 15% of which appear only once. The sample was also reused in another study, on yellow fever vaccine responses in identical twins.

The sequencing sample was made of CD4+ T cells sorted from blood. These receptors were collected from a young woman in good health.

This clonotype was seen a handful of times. The CDR3, as DNA: TGTGCCAGCTCACCACCGGGGGACGCAGATACGCAGTATTTT. Its protein product is CASSPPGDADTQYF. The rearrangement joins TRBV18 to TRBJ2-3, with D perhaps assigned TRBD1 or TRBD2 (5 bases each). From germline, CDR1 is KGHSH and CDR2 LQKENI. V gave up 0 bases and J gave up 4 bases, with 8 bases separating them. The CDR3 sequence is 14 residues long.

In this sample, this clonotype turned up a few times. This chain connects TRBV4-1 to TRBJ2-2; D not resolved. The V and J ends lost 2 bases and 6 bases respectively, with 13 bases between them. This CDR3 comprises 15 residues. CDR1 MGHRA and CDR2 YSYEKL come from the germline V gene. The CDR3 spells CASSQSPGFAGELFF. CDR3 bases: TGCGCCAGCAGCCAATCTCCAGGTTTTGCCGGGGAGCTGTTTTTT.

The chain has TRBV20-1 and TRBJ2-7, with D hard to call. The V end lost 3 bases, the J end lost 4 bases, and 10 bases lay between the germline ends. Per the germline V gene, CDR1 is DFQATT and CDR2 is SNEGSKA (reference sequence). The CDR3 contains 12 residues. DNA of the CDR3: TGCAGTGCTAGGGAAGGCACTTACGAGCAGTACTTC. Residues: CSAREGTYEQYF.

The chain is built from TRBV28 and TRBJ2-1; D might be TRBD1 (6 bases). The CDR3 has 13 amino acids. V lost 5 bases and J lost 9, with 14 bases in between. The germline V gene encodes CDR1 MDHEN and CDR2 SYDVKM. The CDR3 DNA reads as TGTGCCAGCAGTATTACAAGGGGGAGTGAGCAGTTCTTC. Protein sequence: CASSITRGSEQFF.

The DNA of the CDR3 is TGTGCCAGCAGCGCCGACCGTGGAGCCCAGTACTTC. Protein: CASSADRGAQYF. This chain connects TRBV7-9 to TRBJ2-5; D is undetermined. Germline-derived CDR1 and CDR2 are SEHNR and FQNEAQ (reference sequence). Trimming stripped 5 bases from V and 9 bases from J, with 13 bases between. The CDR3 is 12 residues long.

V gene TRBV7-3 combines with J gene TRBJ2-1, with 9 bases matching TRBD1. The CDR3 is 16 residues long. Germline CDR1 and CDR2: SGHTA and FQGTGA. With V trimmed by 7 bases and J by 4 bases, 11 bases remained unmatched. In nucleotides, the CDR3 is TGTGCCAGCACCCTAAGGGGGGGACAGGGATACAATGAGCAGTTCTTC. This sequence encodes CASTLRGGQGYNEQFF.

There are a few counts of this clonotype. CDR3 in DNA: TGTGCCAGCACCAAGGGCGGGGGGGCCTACAATGAGCAGTTCTTC. This encodes CASTKGGGAYNEQFF. This rearrangement joins TRBV2 to TRBJ2-1; 9 bases fit TRBD2. This CDR3 region has 15 residues. Germline V gene sequence: CDR1 SNHLY, CDR2 FYNNEI. Trimming removed 7 bases from V and 2 bases from J; junction bases left unmatched: 6.

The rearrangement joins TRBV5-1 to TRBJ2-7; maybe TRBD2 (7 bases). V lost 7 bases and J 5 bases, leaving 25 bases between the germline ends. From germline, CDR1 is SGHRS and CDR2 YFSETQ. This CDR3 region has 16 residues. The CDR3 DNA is TGCGCCAGCCGCGGGGGCGGGGGAACCATCAAACACGAGCAGTACTTC. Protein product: CASRGGGGTIKHEQYF. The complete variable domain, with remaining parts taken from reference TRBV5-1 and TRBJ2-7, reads KAGVTQTPRYLIKTRGQQVTLSCSPISGHRSVSWYQQTPGQGLQFLFEYFSETQRNKGNFPGRFSGRQFSNSRSEMNVSTLELGDSALYLCASRGGGGTIKHEQYFGPGTRLTVT.